Below, one TCR beta chain is given with its context. V gave up 5 bases and J gave up 0 bases; unmatched junction bases: 12. Germline lookup yields CDR1 SGHRS and CDR2 YFSETQ. The CDR3 is 17 amino acids. The source of the sample is a study of T cell changes during pregnancy in multiple sclerosis. Clones were sequenced by immunoSEQ multiplex PCR, and TCRdb holds only the in-frame ones, with some missing. The sample holds 51,000 or so clones; 93% are singletons and the top ten take 1.5% to 2%. The receptor was isolated from a female donor with multiple sclerosis, enrolled in a pregnancy study. The sequencing here drew on peripheral blood, taken in the second trimester of pregnancy. This chain uses TRBV5-1 with TRBJ1-2, with 8 bases fitting TRBD1. CDR3 nucleotides: TGCGCCAGCAGGGAAGCCCCGGGACAGGCACCTAACTATGGCTACACCTTC. This gives the protein CASREAPGQAPNYGYTF.